Listed below are T cell receptor beta chains from one sample, sequenced in a study of blood T cell repertoires in COVID-19. The table came from immunoSEQ multiplex PCR; TCRdb's copy has only in-frame clones and leaves some out. The sample records roughly 340,000 clones, around 90% being singletons. Sequencing input: peripheral blood. Receptors originate from a woman aged 25 to 45 with COVID-19, enrolled during active disease. Each CDR3 is given with its conserved first and last residue. Fields, in order: D gene, V gene, J gene, CDR3 protein. A D gene is named only where the DNA matches it firmly.

.	TRBV5-4	TRBJ2-3	CASSWGGDISGTDTQYF
.	TRBV7-2	TRBJ1-3	CASSINRDPGNTIYF
TRBD2	TRBV4-3	TRBJ2-5	CASSPLAGGLQETQYF
TRBD1	TRBV3-1/TRBV3-2	TRBJ2-7	CASSQVHEGAVEQYF
TRBD2	TRBV5-1	TRBJ2-2	CASVKTSGRGKTGELFF
TRBD2	TRBV2	TRBJ2-5	CASSAASGGAETQYF
.	TRBV7-9	TRBJ2-7	CASSPNRDSPYEQYF
.	TRBV29-1	TRBJ2-7	CSVERGHPYEQYF
.	TRBV4-1	TRBJ1-5	CASSPFLGEGNQPQHF
.	TRBV7-9	TRBJ2-2	CASSLQAANTGELFF